A single sample gave rise to the 14 T cell receptor beta chains below, sequenced in a study of shared clonotypes between healthy human individuals. TCRdb's table, derived via immunoSEQ multiplex PCR, lists solely in-frame clones and lacks some. The repertoire includes around 550,000 clones, about 96% of them detected once, and under 0.06% sits in the top ten. The sample comprised naive CD4+ T cells sorted from blood. The subset denotes: CD45RA+ positively selected. The receptors stem from a woman in her twenties or thirties in good health.

The gene calls are TRBV7-2 and TRBJ1-2, with D unclear. V was cut by 1 base and J by 3 bases, with 6 bases left in between. Germline V gene lookup returns CDR1 SGHTA and CDR2 FQGNSA. The CDR3 runs to 13 residues. For the CDR3, the DNA is TGTGCCAGCAGCTTAGGTACTGACTATGGCTACACCTTC. Protein: CASSLGTDYGYTF.

For this clone: At one end the junction does not follow the germline gene, possibly because of a read error. The genes are TRBV5-1 and TRBJ1-6; D gene uncertain. Germline V gene lookup returns CDR1 SGHRS and CDR2 YFSETQ. The CDR3 is 12 amino acids. The CDR3 loop is CASSSDNSPLHF. The CDR3 DNA follows: TGCGCCAGCAGCTCCGATAATTCACCCCTCCACTTT.

V gene TRBV7-7 combines with J gene TRBJ1-4; 10 nucleotides match TRBD1. The V and J ends lost 2 bases and 4 bases, in that order; junction bases with no gene match: 7. CDR1 is SSHAT and CDR2 is FNYEAQ in the germline V gene (reference sequence). The CDR3 runs to 17 residues. CDR3 amino acids: CASSLSTRDRGNEKLFF. The DNA of the CDR3 is TGTGCCAGCAGCTTATCGACCCGGGACAGGGGTAATGAAAAACTGTTTTTT.

The chain links TRBV19 to TRBJ2-1, with 10 nucleotides matching TRBD2. Germline-derived CDR1 and CDR2 are LNHDA and SQIVND (reference sequence). The CDR3 length is 15 residues. Trimming cost V 6 bases and J 3 bases; bases outside gene matches: 5. CDR3 residues: CASSPTSGFYNEQFF. In DNA, the CDR3 is TGTGCCAGTAGCCCGACTAGCGGGTTCTACAATGAGCAGTTCTTC.

The chain has TRBV6-5 and TRBJ1-3, with D uncertain. CDR1 is MNHEY, CDR2 SVGAGI, per germline. V gave up 3 bases and J gave up 0 bases, with 6 bases separating them. This CDR3 has 14 residues. CDR3 DNA sequence: TGTGCCAGCAGTTATACGGACTCTGGAAACACCATATATTTT. As protein: CASSYTDSGNTIYF.

The rearrangement uses TRBV7-9 and TRBJ2-5; 10 nucleotides agree with TRBD2. The length of the CDR3 is 17 residues. Germline values: CDR1 SEHNR, CDR2 FQNEAQ (reference sequence). The V gene end was trimmed by 6 bases and the J gene end by 1 base; junction bases not matched to a gene: 11. CDR3 coding DNA: TGTGCCAGCAGTCCCCAAAGACTAGCGGGTATCCAAGAGACCCAGTACTTC. Protein sequence: CASSPQRLAGIQETQYF.

DNA for the CDR3: TGCGCCAGCAGCCAAGATCTAATAGGGAGTCTTGTGCAGTTCTTC. Amino acids: CASSQDLIGSLVQFF. The chain is built from TRBV4-1 and TRBJ2-1, with a weak D call TRBD2 (5 bases). The CDR3 is 15 residues long. CDR1 is MGHRA and CDR2 is YSYEKL in the germline V gene. V was clipped by 0 bases and J by 12 bases, with 18 bases between them.

This chain connects TRBV5-1 to TRBJ1-3; possibly TRBD1 for D (5 bases). The CDR3 has 15 residues. The germline V gene encodes CDR1 SGHRS and CDR2 YFSETQ. V was cut by 0 bases and J by 0 bases, with 7 bases left in between. The chain's CDR3 is CASSLDGGSGNTIYF. The CDR3, as DNA: TGCGCCAGCAGCTTGGATGGGGGCTCTGGAAACACCATATATTTT.

The rearrangement uses TRBV5-1 and TRBJ1-4; 7 positions match TRBD1. Trimming at V came to 0 bases and at J to 8 bases, leaving 7 bases not matched to a gene. The CDR3 is made up of 15 amino acids. Germline V gene data show CDR1 as SGHRS and CDR2 as YFSETQ. CDR3 DNA: TGCGCCAGCAGCTTGGTCGAAACAGGGGTAGAAAAACTGTTTTTT. This translates into CASSLVETGVEKLFF.

The chain's CDR3 is CASSNPASLPYNEQFF. DNA of the CDR3: TGTGCCAGCAGCAACCCCGCGAGCCTACCTTACAATGAGCAGTTCTTC. This rearrangement joins TRBV5-6 to TRBJ2-1; D is undetermined. The CDR3 length is 16 residues. Germline V gene data show CDR1 as SGHDT and CDR2 as YYEEEE. Trimming removed 4 bases at V and 4 bases at J, with 18 bases between.

V and J are TRBV28 and TRBJ1-2, with unresolved D. Between the trimmed V and J ends, which lost 7 bases and 1 base, there was a span of 13 bases. Germline V gives CDR1 MDHEN, CDR2 SYDVKM. The CDR3 loop spans 14 amino acids. The CDR3 loop reads CASKGIDRNYGYTF. The CDR3 DNA sequence: TGTGCCAGCAAGGGAATCGACCGTAACTATGGCTACACCTTC.

On this clone: Germline and junction disagree at one end, which may indicate a read error. The chain's CDR3 is CASSLSQELHF. The DNA for the CDR3 is TGTGCCAGCAGCTTGAGCCAGGAATTACACTTC. The rearrangement links TRBV5-6 to TRBJ2-5; no reliable D call. CDR3 length: 11 residues. Germline assignment: CDR1 SGHDT and CDR2 YYEEEE.

This clone was seen a single time. The V gene is TRBV5-1, the J gene TRBJ2-7; possible D gene TRBD1, 6 bases. The CDR3 loop spans 14 amino acids. V lost 4 bases and J 0 bases, leaving 11 bases between the germline ends. Germline V CDR1 and CDR2: SGHRS, YFSETQ. CDR3 amino acids: CASSMDSYSYEQYF. Written as DNA, the CDR3 is TGCGCCAGCAGCATGGACAGCTACTCCTACGAGCAGTACTTC.

This chain uses TRBV28 with TRBJ1-5; possibly TRBD1 for D (5 bases). CDR1 is MDHEN, CDR2 SYDVKM, per germline. There are 15 residues in the CDR3. Trimming removed 2 bases from V and 0 bases from J, with 8 bases in between. CDR3 amino acids: CASSLRGYSNQPQHF. The CDR3 DNA is TGTGCCAGCAGTTTAAGGGGTTATAGCAATCAGCCCCAGCATTTT.